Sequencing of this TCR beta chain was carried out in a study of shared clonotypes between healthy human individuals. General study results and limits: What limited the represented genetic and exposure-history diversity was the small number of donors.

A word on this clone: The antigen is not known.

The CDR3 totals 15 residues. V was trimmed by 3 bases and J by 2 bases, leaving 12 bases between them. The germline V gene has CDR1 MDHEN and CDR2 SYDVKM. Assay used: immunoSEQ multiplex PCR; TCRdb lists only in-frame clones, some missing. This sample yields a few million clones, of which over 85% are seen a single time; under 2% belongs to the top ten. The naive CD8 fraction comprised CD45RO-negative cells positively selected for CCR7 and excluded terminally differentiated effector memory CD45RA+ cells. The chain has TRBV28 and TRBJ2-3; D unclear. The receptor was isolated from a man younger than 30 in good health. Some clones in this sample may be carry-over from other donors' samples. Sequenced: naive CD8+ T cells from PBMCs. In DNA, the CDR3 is TGTGCCAGCAGTTTTTATAGCAGTTCCACAGATACGCAGTATTTT. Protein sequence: CASSFYSSSTDTQYF.